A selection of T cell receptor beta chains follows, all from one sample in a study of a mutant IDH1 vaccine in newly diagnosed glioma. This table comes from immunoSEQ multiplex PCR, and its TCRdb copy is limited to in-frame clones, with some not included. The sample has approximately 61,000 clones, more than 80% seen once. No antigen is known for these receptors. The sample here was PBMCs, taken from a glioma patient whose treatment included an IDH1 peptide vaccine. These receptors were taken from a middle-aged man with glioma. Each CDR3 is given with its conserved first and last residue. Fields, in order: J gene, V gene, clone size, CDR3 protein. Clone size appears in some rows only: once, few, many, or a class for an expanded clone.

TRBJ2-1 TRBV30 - CAWTNRGRASSYNEQFF
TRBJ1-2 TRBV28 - CASSLLRQGGRTGGYTF
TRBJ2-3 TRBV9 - CASSVGTSGTDTQYF
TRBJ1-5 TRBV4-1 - CASSQDLVATLPQHF
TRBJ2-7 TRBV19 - CASSRGQIPYEQYF
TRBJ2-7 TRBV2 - CASSEDSREQYF
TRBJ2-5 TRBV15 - CATSRTAGGIQETQYF
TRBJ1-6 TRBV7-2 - CASSSSARGNSPLHF
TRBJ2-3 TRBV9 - CASSVDPGSTDTQYF
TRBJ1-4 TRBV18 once CASSPNTGTVATNEKLFF
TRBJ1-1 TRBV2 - CASSSRRGTEAFF
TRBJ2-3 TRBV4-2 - CASSPPGGTDTQYF
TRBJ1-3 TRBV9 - CASSFEGSGNTIYF
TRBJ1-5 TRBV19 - CASMGLPGKGQPQHF
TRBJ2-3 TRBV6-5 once CASKDLGADTQYF
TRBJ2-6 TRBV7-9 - CASSLRGTDGSGANVLTF
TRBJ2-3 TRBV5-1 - CASSPGTSADTQYF
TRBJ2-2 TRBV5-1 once CASSSGLADAGELFF
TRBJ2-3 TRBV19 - CASTPGLAGLDTQYF
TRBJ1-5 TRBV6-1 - CASRDPGRGNQPQHF
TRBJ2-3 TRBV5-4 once CASSGGGLGTDTQYF
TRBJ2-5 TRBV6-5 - CASAGMTRTGETQYF
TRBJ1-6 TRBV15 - CATSRGFGVGRDSPLHF
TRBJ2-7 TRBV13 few CASSLYSRSSGRGVSSEQYF
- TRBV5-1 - CASSLEASYEQYF
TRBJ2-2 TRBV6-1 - CASSEAWVKGNTGELFF
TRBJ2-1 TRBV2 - CASRLGEQFF